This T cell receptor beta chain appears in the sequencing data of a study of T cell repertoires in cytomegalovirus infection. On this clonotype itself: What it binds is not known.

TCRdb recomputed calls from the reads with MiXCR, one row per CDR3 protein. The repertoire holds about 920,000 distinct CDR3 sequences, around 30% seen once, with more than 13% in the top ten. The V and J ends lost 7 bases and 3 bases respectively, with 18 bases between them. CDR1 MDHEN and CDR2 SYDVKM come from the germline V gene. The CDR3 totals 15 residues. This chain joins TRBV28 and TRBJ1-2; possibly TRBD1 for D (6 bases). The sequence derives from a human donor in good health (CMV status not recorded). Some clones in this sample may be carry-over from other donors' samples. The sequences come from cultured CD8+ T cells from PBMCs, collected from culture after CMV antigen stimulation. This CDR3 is CASKGVYVSHYGYTF. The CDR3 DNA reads TGTGCCAGCAAGGGGGTATATGTCTCACACTATGGCTACACCTTC.